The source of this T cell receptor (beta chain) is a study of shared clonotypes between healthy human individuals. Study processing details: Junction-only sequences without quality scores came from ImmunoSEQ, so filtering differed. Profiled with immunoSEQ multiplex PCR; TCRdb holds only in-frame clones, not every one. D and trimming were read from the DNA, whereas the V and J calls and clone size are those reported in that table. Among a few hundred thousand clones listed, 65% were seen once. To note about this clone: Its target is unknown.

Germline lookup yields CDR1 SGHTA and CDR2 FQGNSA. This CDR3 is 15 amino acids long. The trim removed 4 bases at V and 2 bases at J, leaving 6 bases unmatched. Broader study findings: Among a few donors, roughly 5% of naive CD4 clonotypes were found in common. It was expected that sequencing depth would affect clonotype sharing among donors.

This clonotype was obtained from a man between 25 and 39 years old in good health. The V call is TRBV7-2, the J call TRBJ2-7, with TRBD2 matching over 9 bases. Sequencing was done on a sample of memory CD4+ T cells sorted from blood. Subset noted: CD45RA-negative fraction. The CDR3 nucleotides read TGTGCCAGCAGCTCGACGGCTAGCGGGGCCTACGAGCAGTACTTC. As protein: CASSSTASGAYEQYF.